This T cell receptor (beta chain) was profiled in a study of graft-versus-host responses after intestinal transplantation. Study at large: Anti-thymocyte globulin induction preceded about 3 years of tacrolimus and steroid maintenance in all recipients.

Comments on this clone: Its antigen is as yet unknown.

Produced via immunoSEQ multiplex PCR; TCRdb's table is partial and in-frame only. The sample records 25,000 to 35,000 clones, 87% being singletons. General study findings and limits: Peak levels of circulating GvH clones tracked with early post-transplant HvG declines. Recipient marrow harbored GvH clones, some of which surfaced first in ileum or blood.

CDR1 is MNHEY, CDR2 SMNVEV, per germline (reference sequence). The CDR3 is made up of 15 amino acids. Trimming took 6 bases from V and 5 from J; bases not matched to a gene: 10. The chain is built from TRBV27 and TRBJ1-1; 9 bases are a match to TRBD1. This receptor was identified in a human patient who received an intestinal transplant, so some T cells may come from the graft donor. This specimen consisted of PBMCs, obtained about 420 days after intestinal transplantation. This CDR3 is CASSRQTGGRTEAFF. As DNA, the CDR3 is TGTGCCAGCAGCCGTCAGACAGGGGGTCGGACTGAAGCTTTCTTT.